This is a list of T cell receptor beta chains from one sample in a study of T-cell memory formation after mild COVID-19. MiXCR, applied by TCRdb to the 5' RACE reads, yields one record per CDR3 protein. The sample holds some 350,000 distinct CDR3 sequences, over 10% seen once. Sequences were obtained from PBMCs or a T cell subset sorted from them (not recorded which). The receptors shown here come from a man between 18 and 35 years old who had mild COVID-19 (a few samples of this study predate the infection). Cell type and time point are not known. CDR3s leave out the opening cysteine and the closing phenylalanine or tryptophan. The order of the fields is V gene, J gene, CDR3 protein.

>TRBV20-1|TRBJ2-1
SAEGYNEQF
>TRBV4-3|TRBJ1-1
ASSQEMNTEAF
>TRBV5-1|TRBJ2-3
ASSDQTGGATDTQY
>TRBV20-1|TRBJ2-7
SARTAAYEQY
>TRBV6-5|TRBJ1-1
ASSKQKNTEAF
>TRBV12-3/TRBV12-4|TRBJ1-1
ASTKGGGGPNTEAF
>TRBV5-6|TRBJ1-4
ASSSSPTGEEKLF
>TRBV30|TRBJ2-3
ASFRRSDTQY
>TRBV5-1|TRBJ2-7
ASSLGGLAGLYYEQY
>TRBV4-1|TRBJ1-6
ASSQSRYNSPLH
>TRBV4-3|TRBJ2-7
ASSQDLVEQNEQY
>TRBV3-2|TRBJ1-3
ASSPDVGQGPSGNTIY
>TRBV7-3|TRBJ2-3
ASSPGTLSDTQY
>TRBV11-2|TRBJ2-5
ASSIGAGGHLETQY
>TRBV20-1|TRBJ2-5
STNYRSQETQY
>TRBV6-5|TRBJ1-1
ASSRDRGWTEAF
>TRBV4-1|TRBJ1-5
ASSQVQGENQPQH
>TRBV9|TRBJ1-1
ASSVDGKTEAF
>TRBV7-8|TRBJ2-1
ASSSTTGPWLEQF
>TRBV7-2|TRBJ2-7
ASSSLGGTGNTYEQY
>TRBV7-9|TRBJ1-2
ASRHKQGANYGYT
>TRBV7-8|TRBJ2-1
ASSSRGKLSYNEQF
>TRBV18|TRBJ1-5
ATSTGGEPQH
>TRBV27|TRBJ1-1
ASSPGTVRTEAF
>TRBV5-1|TRBJ2-5
ASSSQGGQETQY
>TRBV29-1|TRBJ2-1
SVTLGGTNEQF
>TRBV7-9|TRBJ2-7
ASSESGASYEQY
>TRBV11-2|TRBJ2-2
ASSLSHGTANTGELF
>TRBV3-1|TRBJ2-3
ASSQHLQGVDTDTQY
>TRBV20-1|TRBJ1-2
SASLQQGSGYGYT
>TRBV11-2|TRBJ1-1
ASSLSWQDKAF
>TRBV20-1|TRBJ1-1
SATGTGGDRRGTEAF
>TRBV3-1|TRBJ2-1
ASSQDWLGYNEQF
>TRBV6-2/TRBV6-3|TRBJ1-5
ASSYGGAGNQPQH
>TRBV5-1|TRBJ2-1
ASSFAGGLNEQF
>TRBV24-1|TRBJ2-5
ATSDLQGAEETQY
>TRBV7-2|TRBJ2-5
ASSPRHEETQY
>TRBV5-4|TRBJ1-2
ASSLAAGQGEVYGYT
>TRBV6-2/TRBV6-3|TRBJ1-5
VSRPTPSPGQGIWGNQPQH
>TRBV7-2|TRBJ2-2
ASSLAGSGNTGELF
>TRBV2|TRBJ2-2
ASSQQGNTGELF
>TRBV6-6|TRBJ2-7
ASMDRGSYEQY
>TRBV15|TRBJ1-2
ATSKRGQVYGYT
>TRBV7-6|TRBJ2-5
ASSPTSGGQETQY
>TRBV9|TRBJ2-3
ASSVGVAGDTDTQY
>TRBV29-1|TRBJ1-1
SVDWGRDTEAF
>TRBV24-1|TRBJ2-2
ATSDTGELF
>TRBV27|TRBJ2-3
ASSSIGRRTDTQY
>TRBV7-2|TRBJ2-2
ASSLDLPRELF
>TRBV5-1|TRBJ1-6
ASSLGGSWNSPLH
>TRBV6-2/TRBV6-3|TRBJ1-5
ASRGLYSNQPQH
>TRBV28|TRBJ1-2
ASSWGQGTLSYGYT
>TRBV3-1|TRBJ2-7
ASSPLSSGEQY
>TRBV6-2/TRBV6-3|TRBJ2-5
ASSSQDQYQETQY
>TRBV7-2|TRBJ2-7
ASSLGSPGTGS